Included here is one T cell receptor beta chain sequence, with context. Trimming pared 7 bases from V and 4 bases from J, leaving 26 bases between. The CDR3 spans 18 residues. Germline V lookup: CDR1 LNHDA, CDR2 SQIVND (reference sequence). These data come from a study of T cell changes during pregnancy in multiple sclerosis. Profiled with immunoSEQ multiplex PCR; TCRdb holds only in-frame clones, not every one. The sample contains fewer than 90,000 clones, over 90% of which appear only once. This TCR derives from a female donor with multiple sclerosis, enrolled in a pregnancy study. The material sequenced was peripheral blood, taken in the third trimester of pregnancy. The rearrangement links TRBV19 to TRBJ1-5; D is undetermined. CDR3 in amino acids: CASNPAGAASLRNQPQHF. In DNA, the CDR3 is TGTGCCAGTAATCCGGCGGGAGCAGCGTCACTGCGAAATCAGCCCCAGCATTTT.